These T cell receptor beta chains were read from a single sample in a study of blood T cell repertoires in COVID-19. Generated by immunoSEQ multiplex PCR, the TCRdb table keeps only in-frame clones and is missing some. The sample contains around 250,000 clones, roughly 89% of which appear only once. The sequenced material came from peripheral blood. Receptors were obtained from a woman aged 25-40 years with active or convalescent COVID-19. CDR3s include the opening cysteine and the closing phenylalanine or tryptophan. A D gene is named only where the DNA matches it firmly. Not every row has a clone size; where given, it reads once, few, many or a size class.

V gene	D gene	clone size	J gene	CDR3 protein	CDR3 DNA
TRBV20-1	-	-	TRBJ2-7	CSASSSSYEQYF	TGCAGTGCTAGTTCTAGCTCCTACGAGCAGTACTTC
TRBV30	TRBD1	-	TRBJ2-2	CAWSTGTGPTGELFF	TGTGCCTGGAGTACCGGGACAGGTCCCACCGGGGAGCTGTTTTTT
TRBV29-1	-	-	TRBJ2-5	CSVGASGDNQETQYF	TGCAGCGTTGGAGCCAGCGGGGACAACCAAGAGACCCAGTACTTC
TRBV6-1	TRBD2	once	TRBJ2-3	CASSEIDGGAPDTQYF	TGTGCCAGCAGTGAAATCGACGGGGGGGCCCCCGATACGCAGTATTTT
TRBV9	TRBD2	-	TRBJ2-1	CASSSGLAGANEQFF	TGTGCCAGCAGCTCCGGACTAGCGGGGGCGAATGAGCAGTTCTTC
TRBV10-3	TRBD2	-	TRBJ2-1	CAISDGLGIDEQFF	TGTGCCATCAGTGACGGACTAGGGATCGATGAGCAGTTCTTC
TRBV6-5	TRBD1	-	TRBJ1-2	CASSFRQGMRGSYTF	TGTGCCAGCAGTTTCAGACAGGGGATGAGGGGGAGCTACACCTTC
TRBV4-1	-	-	TRBJ1-6	CASSQDSESPLHF	TGCGCCAGCAGCCAAGATAGCGAGTCACCCCTCCACTTT
TRBV3-1/TRBV3-2	TRBD1	once	TRBJ1-3	CASSQAQGGGNTIYF	TGTGCCAGCAGCCAGGCGCAGGGGGGCGGAAACACCATATATTTT
TRBV6-1	TRBD1	-	TRBJ2-3	CASSDTDRGSFTDTQYF	TGTGCCAGCAGTGACACGGACAGGGGCTCATTCACAGATACGCAGTATTTT
TRBV6-4	-	-	TRBJ1-1	CASIPGHRMNTEAFF	TGTGCCAGCATCCCGGGACACCGAATGAACACTGAAGCTTTCTTT
TRBV10-1	TRBD2	-	TRBJ2-3	CASSTGLAGGQDTQYF	TGCGCCAGCAGTACCGGACTAGCGGGGGGGCAAGATACGCAGTATTTT
TRBV11-2	TRBD2	-	TRBJ2-2	CASSWVAGANTGELFF	TGTGCCAGCAGCTGGGTAGCGGGGGCGAACACCGGGGAGCTGTTTTTT
TRBV30	-	few	TRBJ1-1	CAWSRESTEAFF	TGTGCCTGGAGCCGGGAGAGCACTGAAGCTTTCTTT
TRBV5-6	TRBD1	-	TRBJ1-2	CASSLDRGHGYTF	TGTGCCAGCAGCCTCGACAGGGGGCATGGCTACACCTTC
TRBV7-9	-	-	TRBJ2-3	CASSLLSGGADTQYF	TGTGCCAGCAGCTTACTGTCGGGGGGCGCGGATACGCAGTATTTT
TRBV7-2	-	-	TRBJ2-3	CASSLAPGFTDTQYF	TGTGCCAGCAGCTTAGCTCCGGGTTTCACAGATACGCAGTATTTT
TRBV13	-	once	TRBJ1-3	CASSLTSSGNTIYF	TGTGCCAGCAGCTTAACCAGCTCTGGAAACACCATATATTTT
TRBV7-6	-	-	TRBJ2-1	CASSLGLYNEQFF	TGTGCCAGCAGCTTAGGCCTATACAATGAGCAGTTCTTC